The entry below gives a single T cell receptor beta chain sequence along with its context. The source of the sample is a study of glioma-infiltrating T cells after dendritic cell vaccination. The wider study: Patients had newly diagnosed or recurrent glioblastoma and received dendritic cell vaccines. Autologous tumor lysate was loaded overnight onto monocyte-derived dendritic cells grown 7 to 8 days with IL-4 and GM-CSF.

V was clipped by 6 bases and J by 4 bases, with 13 bases between them. Looked up from germline, CDR1 is MNHNS and CDR2 is SASEGT. The CDR3 length is 13 residues. Primers: 60 V beta forward and 13 J beta reverse. The repertoire was sequenced with immunoSEQ multiplex PCR; TCRdb's copy has only in-frame clones and lacks some. The sample shows approximately 92,000 clones, more than 70% of them seen only once. Described time point: after dendritic cell vaccination, including at tumor progression/relapse. This clonotype was sampled from a human donor with glioblastoma. The genes are TRBV6-1 and TRBJ2-7; a weak D match, TRBD1 (6 bases). Source: blood, taken after dendritic cell vaccination. The CDR3 spells CASREGVLYEQYF. In DNA, the CDR3 is TGTGCCAGCAGAGAGGGGGTACTGTACGAGCAGTACTTC.